The 9 T cell receptor beta chains presented below share a single source sample, sequenced in a study of shared T cell receptors in the human thymus. Repertoires were generated with immunoSEQ multiplex PCR, while TCRdb's copy carries only in-frame clones and drops some. The sample holds about 380,000 clones, about 95% seen once. The material sequenced was thymocytes. The receptors stem from a human donor.

J is TRBJ2-3 and V is TRBV28; TRBD2 might be the D (6 bases). V was trimmed by 0 bases and J by 2 bases, leaving 9 bases between them. This CDR3 region has 15 residues. In germline, CDR1 is MDHEN, CDR2 SYDVKM. The CDR3 region has the DNA TGTGCCAGCAGTTTATGGGCGGGACCCACAGATACGCAGTATTTT. It translates to CASSLWAGPTDTQYF.

The chain couples TRBV10-3 to TRBJ2-7; 7 positions agree with TRBD1. The junction had 11 bases not matched to a gene; V was cut back by 7 bases and J by 5 bases. Looked up from germline, CDR1 is ENHRY and CDR2 is SYGVKD. CDR3 length: 14 residues. The CDR3 here is CAITPGTVENEQYF. The DNA of the CDR3 is TGTGCCATCACCCCAGGGACAGTCGAGAACGAGCAGTACTTC.

This chain uses TRBV11-2 with TRBJ2-3; TRBD2 matches 12 bases. The CDR3 is 15 residues long. Germline-derived CDR1 and CDR2 are SGHAT and FQNNGV. Trimming removed 5 bases from V and 5 bases from J; junction bases left unmatched: 5. The CDR3: CASSVRLAGEDTQYF. The DNA for the CDR3 is TGTGCCAGCAGCGTAAGACTAGCGGGAGAAGATACGCAGTATTTT.

This rearrangement joins TRBV5-8 to TRBJ2-7; D not resolved. The tail of the sequence fits TRBJ2-5 better, so the J call may be wrong. From germline, CDR1 is SGHTS and CDR2 YDEGEE. This CDR3 has 16 amino acids. The CDR3 sequence is CASSPGVRLRQETQYF. The DNA for the CDR3 is TGTGCCAGCAGCCCCGGAGTCCGGTTGCGCCAAGAGACCCAGTACTTC.

V and J are TRBV28 and TRBJ2-5, with 8 bases lining up with TRBD2. CDR1 is MDHEN and CDR2 is SYDVKM in the germline V gene. The CDR3 is 20 amino acids. J was trimmed by 7 bases and V by 2 bases; bases with no gene match: 24. In nucleotides, the CDR3 is TGTGCCAGCAGTTTACGGGGTAGCGGGACTACACGGGGCGACCGGGGGACCCAGTACTTC. Translation: CASSLRGSGTTRGDRGTQYF.

The gene calls are TRBV28 and TRBJ2-4; 9 bases line up with TRBD1. CDR3 size: 14 residues. Germline V lookup: CDR1 MDHEN, CDR2 SYDVKM. Losses at the gene ends were 5 bases for V and 4 bases for J; bases not matched to a gene: 3. The CDR3 here is CASSLGTGKNIQYF. The CDR3 nucleotides are TGTGCCAGCAGTCTCGGGACAGGGAAAAACATTCAGTACTTC.

The gene calls are TRBV4-1 and TRBJ2-3; TRBD1 aligns across 8 bases. CDR1 is MGHRA, CDR2 YSYEKL, per germline. Unmatched junction bases numbered 7, after V lost 10 bases and J lost 4 bases. The CDR3 runs to 13 residues. The CDR3 nucleotides are TGCGCCAATATGGACAGGGACCCAGATACGCAGTATTTT. Its translation is CANMDRDPDTQYF.

The genes are TRBV18 and TRBJ2-2; D ambiguous. V was clipped by 5 bases and J by 3 bases, with 22 bases between them. Germline-derived CDR1 and CDR2 are KGHSH and LQKENI. The CDR3 is 18 residues long. DNA for the CDR3: TGTGCCAGCTCAGATTCCCACGACATTTCGAAGTACACCGGGGAGCTGTTTTTT. It encodes CASSDSHDISKYTGELFF. Full variable domain (rest looked up from reference TRBV18 and TRBJ2-2): NAGVMQNPRHLVRRRGQEARLRCSPMKGHSHVYWYRQLPEEGLKFMVYLQKENIIDESGMPKERFSAEFPKEGPSILRIQQVVRGDSAAYFCASSDSHDISKYTGELFFGEGSRLTVL.

The chain is built from TRBV7-9 and TRBJ2-7; TRBD2 aligns across 8 bases. The CDR3 extends over 19 amino acids. Germline trimming cut 0 bases from V and 0 bases from J; bases unmatched to any gene: 13. The germline CDR1 and CDR2 sequences are SEHNR and FQNEAQ (reference sequence). The CDR3 is CASSLAGAREAPFSYEQYF. The CDR3 DNA sequence: TGTGCCAGCAGCTTAGCGGGAGCGCGGGAGGCACCCTTCTCCTACGAGCAGTACTTC.